These T cell receptor beta chains were read from a single sample in a study of OX40 agonist ivuxolimab in advanced cancers. Sequencing used immunoSEQ multiplex PCR; TCRdb keeps in-frame clones, though not all of them. This table has 50,000 to 65,000 clones, 85% to 90% appearing once. Sequenced here: CD4+ or CD8+ T cells sorted from blood, sampled in a trial of the OX40 agonist ivuxolimab. The source of these receptors is an adult with an advanced solid tumor such as melanoma, head and neck, liver or kidney cancer. Both conserved end residues are part of each CDR3. D genes are given only for firm matches. Size values are once, few and many counts, or a class for expanded clones, and some rows have none.

CDR3 protein: CASSEWGSGPAYGYTF; CDR3 DNA: TGTGCCAGCAGTGAATGGGGGTCGGGCCCTGCCTATGGCTACACCTTC; clone size: .; D gene: .; V gene: TRBV25-1; J gene: TRBJ1-2
CDR3 protein: CASSLSVSYEQYF; CDR3 DNA: TGTGCCAGCAGTTTATCGGTTTCCTACGAGCAGTACTTC; clone size: .; D gene: .; V gene: TRBV27; J gene: TRBJ2-7
CDR3 protein: CASSQESGNTDTQYF; CDR3 DNA: TGCGCCAGCAGCCAAGAATCCGGAAACACAGATACGCAGTATTTT; clone size: .; D gene: .; V gene: TRBV4-3; J gene: TRBJ2-3
CDR3 protein: CASSLVGGPLFLYEQYF; CDR3 DNA: TGTGCCAGCAGCCTAGTGGGGGGGCCTCTTTTTCTCTACGAGCAGTACTTC; clone size: .; D gene: .; V gene: TRBV28; J gene: TRBJ2-7
CDR3 protein: CASSYLRTDRPEQFF; CDR3 DNA: TGTGCCAGCAGTTACCTCCGGACAGATCGTCCCGAGCAGTTCTTC; clone size: .; D gene: .; V gene: TRBV6-5; J gene: TRBJ2-1
CDR3 protein: CASSEFRQGAGAGELFF; CDR3 DNA: TGTGCCAGCAGTGAATTTAGACAGGGGGCGGGCGCCGGGGAGCTGTTTTTT; clone size: once; D gene: TRBD1; V gene: TRBV6-1; J gene: TRBJ2-2
CDR3 protein: CASSPDASVSGNTIYF; CDR3 DNA: TGCGCCAGCAGCCCGGACGCGTCGGTCTCTGGAAACACCATATATTTT; clone size: .; D gene: .; V gene: TRBV5-1; J gene: TRBJ1-3
CDR3 protein: CASSLGVKETQYF; CDR3 DNA: TGTGCCAGCTCACTCGGGGTGAAAGAGACCCAGTACTTC; clone size: .; D gene: .; V gene: TRBV18; J gene: TRBJ2-5
CDR3 protein: CSVEGGRTREYGYTF; CDR3 DNA: TGCAGCGTTGAAGGGGGCAGGACCCGAGAGTATGGCTACACCTTC; clone size: .; D gene: .; V gene: TRBV29-1; J gene: TRBJ1-2
CDR3 protein: CASSFRDRGTYEQYF; CDR3 DNA: TGTGCCAGCAGTTTCAGGGACAGGGGGACCTACGAGCAGTACTTC; clone size: .; D gene: TRBD1; V gene: TRBV27; J gene: TRBJ2-7
CDR3 protein: CASTEDRRTNEKLFF; CDR3 DNA: TGTGCCAGCACGGAAGACAGGCGGACTAATGAAAAACTGTTTTTT; clone size: .; D gene: .; V gene: TRBV6-1; J gene: TRBJ1-4
CDR3 protein: CASSQEPALAGELFF; CDR3 DNA: TGTGCCAGCAGCCAAGAGCCCGCGTTGGCCGGGGAGCTGTTTTTT; clone size: .; D gene: .; V gene: TRBV14; J gene: TRBJ2-2
CDR3 protein: CASSGGGGNQPQHF; CDR3 DNA: TGTGCCAGCAGCGGGGGGGGCGGCAATCAGCCCCAGCATTTT; clone size: .; D gene: .; V gene: TRBV6-1; J gene: TRBJ1-5
CDR3 protein: CASSRTGYEQYF; CDR3 DNA: TGTGCCAGCAGTCGGACAGGGTACGAGCAGTACTTC; clone size: .; D gene: TRBD1; V gene: TRBV2; J gene: TRBJ2-7
CDR3 protein: CAGSRGGGNEQFF; CDR3 DNA: TGTGCCGGGAGCCGCGGGGGGGGGAATGAGCAGTTCTTC; clone size: .; D gene: TRBD2; V gene: TRBV30; J gene: TRBJ2-1
CDR3 protein: CASSLAGSGNTIYF; CDR3 DNA: TGTGCCAGCAGCTTGGCCGGTTCGGGAAACACCATATATTTT; clone size: .; D gene: .; V gene: TRBV5-4; J gene: TRBJ1-3
CDR3 protein: CASSFTGLAGIDTDTQYF; CDR3 DNA: TGTGCCAGCAGCTTTACGGGACTAGCGGGGATAGACACAGATACGCAGTATTTT; clone size: .; D gene: TRBD2; V gene: TRBV11-2; J gene: TRBJ2-3
CDR3 protein: CASSQITRQAGEQYF; CDR3 DNA: TGTGCCAGCAGCCAAATAACTAGACAGGCCGGCGAGCAGTACTTC; clone size: once; D gene: .; V gene: TRBV7-2; J gene: TRBJ2-7
CDR3 protein: CASSLEAQDTQYF; CDR3 DNA: TGCGCCAGCAGCTTGGAAGCCCAAGATACGCAGTATTTT; clone size: .; D gene: .; V gene: TRBV5-1; J gene: TRBJ2-3
CDR3 protein: CASSLDRGNHDEQFF; CDR3 DNA: TGTGCCAGCAGCTTGGACAGGGGGAATCACGATGAGCAGTTCTTC; clone size: .; D gene: TRBD1; V gene: TRBV7-9; J gene: TRBJ2-1
CDR3 protein: CASSTSAGATQYF; CDR3 DNA: TGCGCCAGCAGTACTAGCGCGGGTGCTACCCAGTACTTC; clone size: .; D gene: TRBD2; V gene: TRBV4-3; J gene: TRBJ2-5
CDR3 protein: CASSLRGQGGEAFF; CDR3 DNA: TGCGCCAGCAGCTTGCGGGGACAGGGCGGTGAAGCTTTCTTT; clone size: .; D gene: TRBD1; V gene: TRBV5-1; J gene: TRBJ1-1
CDR3 protein: CASSTSSGTGVIEQYF; CDR3 DNA: TGTGCCAGCAGCACTAGCTCCGGGACAGGGGTAATCGAGCAGTACTTC; clone size: .; D gene: TRBD1; V gene: TRBV5-5; J gene: TRBJ2-7
CDR3 protein: CAWSVRGIGNTIYF; CDR3 DNA: TGTGCCTGGAGTGTACGAGGGATCGGAAACACCATATATTTT; clone size: .; D gene: .; V gene: TRBV30; J gene: TRBJ1-3
CDR3 protein: CASSPDWGRDTQYF; CDR3 DNA: TGTGCCAGCAGCCCGGACTGGGGGAGAGATACGCAGTATTTT; clone size: .; D gene: .; V gene: TRBV6-1; J gene: TRBJ2-3
CDR3 protein: CASIASGGGYTDTQYF; CDR3 DNA: TGTGCCAGCATCGCTTCAGGGGGAGGCTACACAGATACGCAGTATTTT; clone size: .; D gene: .; V gene: TRBV7-6; J gene: TRBJ2-3
CDR3 protein: CASSSRVAGELFF; CDR3 DNA: TGTGCCAGTAGCTCGAGGGTAGCCGGGGAGCTGTTTTTT; clone size: .; D gene: .; V gene: TRBV9; J gene: TRBJ2-2
CDR3 protein: CASSFRPNRGLSYEQYF; CDR3 DNA: TGTGCCAGCAGCTTTCGTCCCAACAGGGGATTGTCCTACGAGCAGTACTTC; clone size: .; D gene: TRBD1; V gene: TRBV13; J gene: TRBJ2-7
CDR3 protein: CASRSGQGISYEQYF; CDR3 DNA: TGTGCCAGCAGGAGCGGACAAGGGATCTCCTACGAGCAGTACTTC; clone size: .; D gene: .; V gene: TRBV6-6; J gene: TRBJ2-7
CDR3 protein: CASSQDPGRIYEQYF; CDR3 DNA: TGCGCCAGCAGCCAAGACCCCGGGAGGATCTACGAGCAGTACTTC; clone size: .; D gene: TRBD2; V gene: TRBV4-3; J gene: TRBJ2-7
CDR3 protein: CASSLETANTGELFF; CDR3 DNA: TGCGCCAGCAGCCTTGAGACAGCGAACACCGGGGAGCTGTTTTTT; clone size: .; D gene: .; V gene: TRBV4-1; J gene: TRBJ2-2
CDR3 protein: CASKMDRAGFQPQHF; CDR3 DNA: TGTGCCAGCAAAATGGACAGGGCGGGTTTTCAGCCCCAGCATTTT; clone size: .; D gene: TRBD1; V gene: TRBV6-6; J gene: TRBJ1-5
CDR3 protein: CASSLIRGQSSYNEQFF; CDR3 DNA: TGTGCCAGCAGTTTAATCCGAGGGCAAAGCTCCTACAATGAGCAGTTCTTC; clone size: .; D gene: .; V gene: TRBV28; J gene: TRBJ2-1
CDR3 protein: CASSQVTSGRNTDTQYF; CDR3 DNA: TGTGCCAGCAGCCAAGTGACTAGCGGGAGGAACACAGATACGCAGTATTTT; clone size: .; D gene: TRBD2; V gene: TRBV4-2; J gene: TRBJ2-3
CDR3 protein: CASSLRPRGHNEQFF; CDR3 DNA: TGTGCCAGCAGTTTAAGGCCCCGAGGGCACAATGAGCAGTTCTTC; clone size: .; D gene: .; V gene: TRBV27; J gene: TRBJ2-1
CDR3 protein: CASSPSSGAVYYGYTF; CDR3 DNA: TGTGCCAGCAGTCCCTCCTCGGGGGCTGTTTACTATGGCTACACCTTC; clone size: .; D gene: .; V gene: TRBV28; J gene: TRBJ1-2
CDR3 protein: CASSGTSGGAIDEQFF; CDR3 DNA: TGTGCCAGCAGTGGGACTAGCGGGGGGGCCATCGATGAGCAGTTCTTC; clone size: .; D gene: TRBD2; V gene: TRBV28; J gene: TRBJ2-1
CDR3 protein: CASSSSLVYEQYF; CDR3 DNA: TGTGCCAGCAGCTCTTCGCTGGTCTACGAGCAGTACTTC; clone size: once; D gene: .; V gene: TRBV5-5; J gene: TRBJ2-7
CDR3 protein: CASSLDGATNEKLFF; CDR3 DNA: TGCGCCAGCAGCTTGGACGGTGCAACTAATGAAAAACTGTTTTTT; clone size: .; D gene: .; V gene: TRBV5-1; J gene: TRBJ1-4
CDR3 protein: CSAELGDEQFF; CDR3 DNA: TGCAGTGCCGAACTCGGGGATGAGCAGTTCTTC; clone size: .; D gene: .; V gene: TRBV20-1; J gene: TRBJ2-1
CDR3 protein: CASDSGWANTEAFF; CDR3 DNA: TGCGCCAGCGACTCCGGGTGGGCGAACACTGAAGCTTTCTTT; clone size: few; D gene: .; V gene: TRBV4-1; J gene: TRBJ1-1